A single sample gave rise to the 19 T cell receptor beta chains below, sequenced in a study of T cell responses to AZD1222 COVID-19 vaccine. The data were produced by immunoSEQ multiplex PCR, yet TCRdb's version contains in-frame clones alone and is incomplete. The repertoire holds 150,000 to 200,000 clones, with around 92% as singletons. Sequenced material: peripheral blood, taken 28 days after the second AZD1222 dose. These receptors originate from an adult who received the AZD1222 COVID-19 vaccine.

The CDR3 nucleotides are TGTGCCAGCAGCTTATCCGACAGCAATCAGCCCCAGCATTTT. This sequence encodes CASSLSDSNQPQHF. The chain uses TRBV7-9 and TRBJ1-5; D is unresolved. The CDR3 loop spans 14 amino acids. The V gene lost 2 bases and the J gene lost 1 base, with 6 bases spanning the gap. Germline-derived CDR1 and CDR2 are SEHNR and FQNEAQ (reference sequence).

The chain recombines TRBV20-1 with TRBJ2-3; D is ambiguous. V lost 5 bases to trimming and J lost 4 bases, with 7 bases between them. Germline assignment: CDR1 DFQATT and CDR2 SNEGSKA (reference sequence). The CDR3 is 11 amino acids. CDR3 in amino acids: CSALSADTQYF. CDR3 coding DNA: TGCAGTGCTCTGTCTGCAGATACGCAGTATTTT.

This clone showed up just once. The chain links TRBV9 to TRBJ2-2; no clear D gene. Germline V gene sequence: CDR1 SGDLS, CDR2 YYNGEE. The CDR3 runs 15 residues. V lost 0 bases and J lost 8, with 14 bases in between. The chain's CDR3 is CASSVEQTPIGELFF. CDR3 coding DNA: TGTGCCAGCAGCGTAGAGCAAACCCCCATAGGGGAGCTGTTTTTT.

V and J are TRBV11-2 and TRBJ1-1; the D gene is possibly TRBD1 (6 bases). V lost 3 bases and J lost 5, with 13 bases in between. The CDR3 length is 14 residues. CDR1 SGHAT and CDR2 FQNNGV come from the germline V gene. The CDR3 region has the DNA TGTGCCAGCAGCTTGGACCGGACAGCAACTGAAGCTTTCTTT. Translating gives CASSLDRTATEAFF.

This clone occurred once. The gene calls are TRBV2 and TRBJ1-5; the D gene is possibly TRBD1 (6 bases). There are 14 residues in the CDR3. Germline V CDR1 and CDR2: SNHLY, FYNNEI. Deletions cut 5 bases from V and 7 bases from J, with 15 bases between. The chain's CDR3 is CASSTGTSGQPQHF. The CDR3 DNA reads TGTGCCAGCAGTACAGGGACTTCGGGACAGCCCCAGCATTTT.

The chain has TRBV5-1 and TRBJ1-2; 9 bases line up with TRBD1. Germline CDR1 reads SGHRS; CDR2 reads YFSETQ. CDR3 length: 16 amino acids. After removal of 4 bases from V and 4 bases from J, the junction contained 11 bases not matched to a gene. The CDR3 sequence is CASSQGQGIGPYGYTF. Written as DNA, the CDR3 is TGCGCCAGCAGCCAAGGACAGGGGATCGGACCCTATGGCTACACCTTC.

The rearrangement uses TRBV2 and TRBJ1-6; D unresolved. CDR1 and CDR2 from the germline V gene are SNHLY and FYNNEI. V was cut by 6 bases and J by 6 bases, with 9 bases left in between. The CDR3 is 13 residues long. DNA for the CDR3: TGTGCCAGCAGGGACGAGTTTAATTCACCCCTCCACTTT. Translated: CASRDEFNSPLHF.

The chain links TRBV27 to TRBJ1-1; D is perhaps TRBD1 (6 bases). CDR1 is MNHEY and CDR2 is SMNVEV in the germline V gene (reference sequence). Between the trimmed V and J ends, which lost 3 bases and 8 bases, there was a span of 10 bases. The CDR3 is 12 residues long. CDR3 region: CASSFGGSEAFF. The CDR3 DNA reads TGTGCCAGCAGTTTCGGGGGCTCAGAAGCTTTCTTT.

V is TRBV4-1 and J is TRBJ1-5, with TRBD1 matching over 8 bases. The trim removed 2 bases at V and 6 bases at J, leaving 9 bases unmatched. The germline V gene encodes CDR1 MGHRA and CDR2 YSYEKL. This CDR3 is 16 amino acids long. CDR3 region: CASSQYPGGKVQPQHF. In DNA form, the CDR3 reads TGCGCCAGCAGCCAATACCCAGGGGGCAAAGTTCAGCCCCAGCATTTT.

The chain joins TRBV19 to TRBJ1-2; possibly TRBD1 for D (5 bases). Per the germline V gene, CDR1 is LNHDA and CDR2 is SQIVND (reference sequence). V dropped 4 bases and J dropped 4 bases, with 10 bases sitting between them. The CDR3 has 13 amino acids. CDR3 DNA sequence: TGTGCCAGTAGTAGCGAGACAGCCTATGGCTACACCTTC. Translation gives CASSSETAYGYTF.

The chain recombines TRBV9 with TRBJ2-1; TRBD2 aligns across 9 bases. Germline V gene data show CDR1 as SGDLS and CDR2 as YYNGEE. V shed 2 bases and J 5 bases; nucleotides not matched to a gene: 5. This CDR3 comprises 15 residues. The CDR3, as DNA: TGTGCCAGCAGCGTCGGCGGGGGGGCAAACAATGAGCAGTTCTTC. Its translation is CASSVGGGANNEQFF.

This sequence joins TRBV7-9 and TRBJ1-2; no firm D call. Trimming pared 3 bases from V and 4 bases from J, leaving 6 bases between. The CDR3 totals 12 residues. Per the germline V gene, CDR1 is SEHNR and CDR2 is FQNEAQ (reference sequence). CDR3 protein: CASSFIRYGYTF. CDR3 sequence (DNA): TGTGCCAGCAGCTTCATCCGCTATGGCTACACCTTC.

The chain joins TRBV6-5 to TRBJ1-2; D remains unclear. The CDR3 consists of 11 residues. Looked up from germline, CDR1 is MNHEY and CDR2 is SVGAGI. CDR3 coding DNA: TGTGCTATTTCTGGAAGCGATGGCTACACCTTC. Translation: CAISGSDGYTF.

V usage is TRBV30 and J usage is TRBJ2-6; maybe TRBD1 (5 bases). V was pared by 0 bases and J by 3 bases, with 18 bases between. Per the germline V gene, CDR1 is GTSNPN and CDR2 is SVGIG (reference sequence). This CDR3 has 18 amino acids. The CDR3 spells CAWSVRQGGSRGANVLTF. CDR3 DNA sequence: TGTGCCTGGAGTGTAAGGCAGGGTGGAAGTCGTGGGGCCAACGTCCTGACTTTC.

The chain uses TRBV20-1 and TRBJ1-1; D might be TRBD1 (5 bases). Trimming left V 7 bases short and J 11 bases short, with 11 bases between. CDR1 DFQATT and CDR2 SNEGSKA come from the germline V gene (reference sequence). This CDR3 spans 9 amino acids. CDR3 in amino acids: CSGGSLAFF. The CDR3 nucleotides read TGCAGTGGGGGGTCCCTGGCTTTCTTT.

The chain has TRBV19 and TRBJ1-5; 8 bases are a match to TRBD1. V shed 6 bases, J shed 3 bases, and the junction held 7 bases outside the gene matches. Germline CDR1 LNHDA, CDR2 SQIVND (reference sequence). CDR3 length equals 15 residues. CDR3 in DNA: TGTGCCAGTAGAAAATCGGGACAGGTCAATCAGCCCCAGCATTTT. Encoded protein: CASRKSGQVNQPQHF.

The chain's CDR3 is CASRRVGQGHNEQFF. The CDR3 nucleotides read TGTGCCAGCAGGCGGGTGGGACAGGGGCACAATGAGCAGTTCTTC. This sequence joins TRBV3-1 (or the pseudogene TRBV3-2) and TRBJ2-1; 10 nucleotides line up with TRBD1. V was clipped by 6 bases and J by 5 bases; unmatched bases: 7. The germline gives CDR1 LGHDT, CDR2 YNNKEL (reference sequence). This CDR3 is built from 15 residues.

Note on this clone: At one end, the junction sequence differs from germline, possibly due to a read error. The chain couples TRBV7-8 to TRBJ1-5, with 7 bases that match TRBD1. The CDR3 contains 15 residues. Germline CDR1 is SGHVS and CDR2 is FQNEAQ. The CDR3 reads CASSLAGTAYQPQHF. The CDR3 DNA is TGTGCCAGCAGCCTAGCCGGGACAGCTTATCAGCCCCAGCATTTT.

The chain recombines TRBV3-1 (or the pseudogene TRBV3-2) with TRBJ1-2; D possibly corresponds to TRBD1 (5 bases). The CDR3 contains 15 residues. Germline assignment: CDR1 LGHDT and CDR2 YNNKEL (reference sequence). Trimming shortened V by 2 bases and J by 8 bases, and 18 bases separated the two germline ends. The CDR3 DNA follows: TGTGCCAGCAGCCAACTCACCGCGGGGGGTTGGGGCTACACCTTC. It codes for CASSQLTAGGWGYTF.